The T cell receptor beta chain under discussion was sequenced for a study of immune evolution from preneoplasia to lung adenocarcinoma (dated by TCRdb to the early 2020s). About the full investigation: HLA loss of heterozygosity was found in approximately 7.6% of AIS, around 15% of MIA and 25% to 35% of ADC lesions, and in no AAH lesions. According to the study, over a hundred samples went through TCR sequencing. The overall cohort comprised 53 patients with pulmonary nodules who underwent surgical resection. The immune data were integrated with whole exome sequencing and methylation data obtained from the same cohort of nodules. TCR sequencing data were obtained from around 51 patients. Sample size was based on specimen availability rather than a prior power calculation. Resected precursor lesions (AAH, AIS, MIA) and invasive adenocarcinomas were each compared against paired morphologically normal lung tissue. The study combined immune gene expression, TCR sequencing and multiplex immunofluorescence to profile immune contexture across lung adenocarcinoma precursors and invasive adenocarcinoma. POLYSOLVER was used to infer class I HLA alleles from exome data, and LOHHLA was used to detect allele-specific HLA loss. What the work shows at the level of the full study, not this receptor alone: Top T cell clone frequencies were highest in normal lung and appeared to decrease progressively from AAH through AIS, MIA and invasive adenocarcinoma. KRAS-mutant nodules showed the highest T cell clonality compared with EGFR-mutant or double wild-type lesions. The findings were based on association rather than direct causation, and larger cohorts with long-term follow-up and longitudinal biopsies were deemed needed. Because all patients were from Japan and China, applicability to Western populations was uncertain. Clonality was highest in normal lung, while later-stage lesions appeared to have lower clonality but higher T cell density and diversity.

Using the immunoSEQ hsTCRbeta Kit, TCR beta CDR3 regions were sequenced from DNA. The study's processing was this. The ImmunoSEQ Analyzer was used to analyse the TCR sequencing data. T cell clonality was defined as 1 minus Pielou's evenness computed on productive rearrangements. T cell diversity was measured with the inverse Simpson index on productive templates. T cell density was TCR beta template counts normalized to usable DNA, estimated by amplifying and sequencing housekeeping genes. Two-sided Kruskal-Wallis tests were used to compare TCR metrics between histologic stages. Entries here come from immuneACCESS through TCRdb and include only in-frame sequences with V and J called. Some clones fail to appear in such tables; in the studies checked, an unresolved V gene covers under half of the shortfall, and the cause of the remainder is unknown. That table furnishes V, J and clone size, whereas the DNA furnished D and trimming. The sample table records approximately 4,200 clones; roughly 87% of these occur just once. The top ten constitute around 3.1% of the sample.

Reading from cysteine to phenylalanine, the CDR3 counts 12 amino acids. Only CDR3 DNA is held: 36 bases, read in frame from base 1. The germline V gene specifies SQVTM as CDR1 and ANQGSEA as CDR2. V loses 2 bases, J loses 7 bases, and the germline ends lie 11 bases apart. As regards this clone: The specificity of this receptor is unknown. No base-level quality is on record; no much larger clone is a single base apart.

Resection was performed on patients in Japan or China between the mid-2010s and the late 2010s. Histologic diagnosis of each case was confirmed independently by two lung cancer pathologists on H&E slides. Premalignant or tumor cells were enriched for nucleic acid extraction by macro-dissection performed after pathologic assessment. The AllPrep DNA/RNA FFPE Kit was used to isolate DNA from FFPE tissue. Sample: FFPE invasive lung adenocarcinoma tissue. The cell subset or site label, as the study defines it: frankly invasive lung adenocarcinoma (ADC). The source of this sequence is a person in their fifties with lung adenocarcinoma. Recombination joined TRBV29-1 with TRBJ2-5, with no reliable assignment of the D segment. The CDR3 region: CSVEPRERTQYF. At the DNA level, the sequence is TGCAGCGTTGAACCCCGCGAGAGGACCCAGTACTTC.